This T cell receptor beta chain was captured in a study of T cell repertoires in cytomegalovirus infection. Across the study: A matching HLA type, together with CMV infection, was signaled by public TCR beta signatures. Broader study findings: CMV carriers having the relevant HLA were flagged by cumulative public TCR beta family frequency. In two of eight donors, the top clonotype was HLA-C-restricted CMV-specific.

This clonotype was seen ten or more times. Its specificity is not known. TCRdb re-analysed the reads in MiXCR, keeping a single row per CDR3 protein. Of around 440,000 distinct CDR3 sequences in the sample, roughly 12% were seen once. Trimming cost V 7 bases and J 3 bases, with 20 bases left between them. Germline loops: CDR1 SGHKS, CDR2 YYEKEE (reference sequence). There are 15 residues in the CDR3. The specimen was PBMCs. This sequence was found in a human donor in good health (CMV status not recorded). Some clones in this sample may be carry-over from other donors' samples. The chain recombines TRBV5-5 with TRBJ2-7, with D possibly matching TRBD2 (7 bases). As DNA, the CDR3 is TGTGCCAGCGGACCGCGACAAGGGGGGGGCTACGAGCAGTACTTC. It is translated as CASGPRQGGGYEQYF.